These 10 T cell receptor beta chains came from one sample sequenced in a study of blood T cell repertoires in COVID-19. Here immunoSEQ multiplex PCR was the method, and the copy in TCRdb shows in-frame clones only, minus some. The table lists 130,000 or so clones, 85% to 90% of them singletons. Sequenced material: peripheral blood. The receptors were sampled from a human donor in a cohort sampled during active COVID-19.

V usage is TRBV19 and J usage is TRBJ1-2, with 9 nucleotides matching TRBD1. V was clipped by 6 bases and J by 7 bases; unmatched bases: 12. This CDR3 has 15 amino acids. Germline CDR1 LNHDA, CDR2 SQIVND (reference sequence). In DNA, the CDR3 is TGTGCCAGTAGACAACCGGGACAGGGACCTCTTGGCTACACCTTC. Translation gives CASRQPGQGPLGYTF.

V gene TRBV7-2 combines with J gene TRBJ1-2; D might be TRBD1 (6 bases). The CDR3 is 17 amino acids. The V end was cut by 5 bases, the J end by 2 bases, with 21 bases between. Germline CDR1 is SGHTA and CDR2 is FQGNSA. The CDR3 sequence: CASSPKVGQLGNYGYTF. The CDR3 DNA is TGTGCCAGCAGCCCTAAGGTCGGACAGTTAGGCAACTATGGCTACACCTTC.

This clone showed up just a few times. The genes are TRBV5-8 and TRBJ2-1; 9 bases are shared with TRBD1. The V segment lost 3 bases and the J segment 8 bases; nucleotides outside the gene matches: 18. The V gene's germline CDR1 is SGHTS and CDR2 YDEGEE. This CDR3 region has 18 residues. CDR3 sequence reads: CASSSRDRVQSWPYEQFF. Here the CDR3 DNA reads TGTGCCAGCAGCTCCCGGGACAGGGTGCAGTCTTGGCCCTATGAGCAGTTCTTC. The variable domain in full, with the rest retrieved from reference TRBV5-8 and TRBJ2-1, is EAGVTQSPTHLIKTRGQQATLRCSPISGHTSVYWYQQALGLGLQFLLWYDEGEERNRGNFPPRFSGRQFPNYSSELNVNALELEDSALYLCASSSRDRVQSWPYEQFFGPGTRLTVL.

The chain uses TRBV7-2 and TRBJ1-5; the D is unclear. CDR3 length: 13 residues. Germline V gene data show CDR1 as SGHTA and CDR2 as FQGNSA. V was shortened by 5 bases and J by 0 bases, with 5 bases between the two germline ends. The CDR3 is CASSDYSNQPQHF. For the CDR3, the DNA is TGTGCCAGCAGCGACTATAGCAATCAGCCCCAGCATTTT.

This clone was picked up one time. CDR3 sequence: CASSALIEGTETDTQYF. CDR3 in DNA: TGTGCCAGCAGCGCCCTGATAGAGGGGACAGAGACAGATACGCAGTATTTT. The chain recombines TRBV3-1 (or the pseudogene TRBV3-2) with TRBJ2-3, with 7 bases matching TRBD1. CDR1 is LGHDT, CDR2 YNNKEL, per germline (reference sequence). V shed 5 bases and J 3 bases; nucleotides not matched to a gene: 14. The CDR3 contains 17 residues.

The genes are TRBV6-2 or TRBV6-3 and TRBJ2-7; unclear D gene. The CDR3 is 11 residues long. The germline CDR1 and CDR2 sequences are MNHEY and SVGEGT. V lost 5 bases and J lost 3, with 5 bases in between. DNA of the CDR3: TGTGCCAGCAGTAATCTCTACGAGCAGTACTTC. As protein: CASSNLYEQYF.

This clone has more than one count but fewer than ten. The chain has TRBV30 and TRBJ2-3, with D uncertain. Trimming shortened V by 2 bases and J by 3 bases, and 6 bases separated the two germline ends. This CDR3 has 12 amino acids. Germline lookup yields CDR1 GTSNPN and CDR2 SVGIG (reference sequence). CDR3 region: CAWSLSTDTQYF. The CDR3 bases are TGTGCCTGGAGTCTATCGACAGATACGCAGTATTTT.

V and J are TRBV16 and TRBJ1-2, with a possible D match to TRBD1 (6 bases). The germline V gene encodes CDR1 KGHSY and CDR2 FQNENV. Trimming shortened V by 1 base and J by 4 bases, and 10 bases separated the two germline ends. CDR3 length: 14 amino acids. The CDR3 coding sequence is TGTGCCAGCAGCCAATTTCGACAGGCCTATGGCTACACCTTC. This gives the protein CASSQFRQAYGYTF.

This chain links TRBV30 with TRBJ2-6; 7 bases align to TRBD1. This CDR3 contains 17 residues. The germline V gene encodes CDR1 GTSNPN and CDR2 SVGIG (reference sequence). The V and J ends lost 2 bases and 0 bases, in that order; junction bases with no gene match: 7. CDR3 sequence: CAWSRTGLYSGANVLTF. The CDR3, as DNA: TGTGCCTGGAGTCGGACAGGTTTATACTCTGGGGCCAACGTCCTGACTTTC.

This chain connects TRBV24-1 to TRBJ2-2, with 10 bases matching TRBD2. J lost 2 bases, V lost 10 bases, and 6 bases had no gene match. CDR1 is KGHDR and CDR2 is SFDVKD in the germline V gene. The CDR3 length is 15 residues. Here the CDR3 DNA reads TGTGCCACTAGCGGACTAGCGGCAAACACCGGGGAGCTGTTTTTT. Its protein is CATSGLAANTGELFF.